A selection of T cell receptor beta chains follows, all from one sample in a study of CD8 T cell repertoires and HIV-1 epitope variants. The protocol was immunoSEQ multiplex PCR, while the TCRdb copy is restricted to in-frame clones and leaves out a portion. The sample shows a few thousand clones, around two thirds of them seen only once. These receptors have no known antigen. The sequencing input was cultured CD8+ T cells derived from PBMCs. These receptors originate from a male donor with HIV. CDR3s include the opening cysteine and the closing phenylalanine or tryptophan. The D gene is left open where the match is weak. For some rows the clone size is stated as once, few or many, or as a class when expanded; others skip it.

d_call: .
v_call: TRBV9
clone_size: few
j_call: TRBJ1-5
cdr3_nt: TGTGCCAGCAGCGTCGCAGGGGAAAGAAATCAGCCCCAGCATTTT
cdr3_aa: CASSVAGERNQPQHF

d_call: .
v_call: TRBV18
clone_size: .
j_call: TRBJ2-5
cdr3_nt: TGTGCCAGCTCACCAATGGCGGGTTGGCAAGAGACCCAGTACTTC
cdr3_aa: CASSPMAGWQETQYF

d_call: TRBD1
v_call: TRBV7-2
clone_size: .
j_call: TRBJ2-5
cdr3_nt: TGTGCCAGCAGCGCGACAGGGTTCGACCAAGAGACCCAGTACTTC
cdr3_aa: CASSATGFDQETQYF

d_call: .
v_call: TRBV6-6
clone_size: .
j_call: TRBJ2-7
cdr3_nt: TGTGCCAGCAGTTATTCCGGGCCCACCTACGAGCAGTACTTC
cdr3_aa: CASSYSGPTYEQYF

d_call: TRBD1
v_call: TRBV19
clone_size: .
j_call: TRBJ2-7
cdr3_nt: TGTGCCAGTAGTCAAACCGGGACAGGGGGAACTAGACCGTCCTTC
cdr3_aa: CASSQTGTGGTRPSF

d_call: .
v_call: TRBV9
clone_size: .
j_call: TRBJ1-4
cdr3_nt: TGTGCCAGCAGCGCGGACCTTGAGAATGAAAAACTGTTTTTT
cdr3_aa: CASSADLENEKLFF

d_call: .
v_call: TRBV14
clone_size: .
j_call: TRBJ1-6
cdr3_nt: TGTGCCAGCAGCCAAGAGTGGGGGGCCTATAATTCACCCCTCCACTTT
cdr3_aa: CASSQEWGAYNSPLHF

d_call: TRBD2
v_call: TRBV15
clone_size: .
j_call: TRBJ2-7
cdr3_nt: TGTGCCACCAGCAGAGCAACCTTAGCGGGGGACTCCTACGAGCAGTACTTC
cdr3_aa: CATSRATLAGDSYEQYF

d_call: .
v_call: TRBV7-6
clone_size: once
j_call: TRBJ2-2
cdr3_nt: TGTGCCAGCAGCCCTCGGGTTACGAACACCGGGGAGCTGTTTTTT
cdr3_aa: CASSPRVTNTGELFF

d_call: TRBD1
v_call: TRBV5-4
clone_size: .
j_call: TRBJ1-1
cdr3_nt: TGTGCCAGCAGCTCAAATACTCTTCGGACAGGGGGCTTTGAAGCTTTCTTT
cdr3_aa: CASSSNTLRTGGFEAFF

d_call: .
v_call: TRBV27
clone_size: .
j_call: TRBJ2-7
cdr3_nt: TGTGCCAGCAGGAACTGGGACTCCTACGAGCAGTACTTC
cdr3_aa: CASRNWDSYEQYF

d_call: TRBD2
v_call: TRBV7-2
clone_size: .
j_call: TRBJ2-1
cdr3_nt: TGTGCCAGCAGCCCCACTCTAGCGGGGGCCAGCAATGAGCAGTTCTTC
cdr3_aa: CASSPTLAGASNEQFF

d_call: .
v_call: TRBV28
clone_size: .
j_call: TRBJ1-2
cdr3_nt: TGTGCCAGCAGTTTTCTGCCAGGATCTGGCTACACCTTC
cdr3_aa: CASSFLPGSGYTF